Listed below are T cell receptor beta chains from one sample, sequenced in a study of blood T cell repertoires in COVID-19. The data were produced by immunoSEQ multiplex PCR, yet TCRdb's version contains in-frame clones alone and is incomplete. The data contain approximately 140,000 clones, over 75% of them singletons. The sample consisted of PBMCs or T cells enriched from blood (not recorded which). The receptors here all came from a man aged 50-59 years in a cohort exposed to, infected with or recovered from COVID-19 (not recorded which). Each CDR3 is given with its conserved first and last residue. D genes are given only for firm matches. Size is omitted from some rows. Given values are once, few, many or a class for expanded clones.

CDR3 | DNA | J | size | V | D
CASSQVQDLATNEKLFF | TGTGCCAGCAGCCAGGTACAGGACCTCGCAACTAATGAAAAACTGTTTTTT | TRBJ1-4 | NA | TRBV4-2 | NA
CASSMGAQGGEQFF | TGTGCCAGTAGTATGGGCGCACAGGGTGGCGAGCAGTTCTTC | TRBJ2-1 | few | TRBV19 | NA
CASSGTNVETQYF | TGCGCCAGCAGTGGGACAAACGTGGAGACCCAGTACTTC | TRBJ2-5 | NA | TRBV5-1 | NA
CASSLAPTGHPYNSPLHF | TGTGCCAGCAGCTTAGCGCCAACGGGACACCCCTATAATTCACCCCTCCACTTT | TRBJ1-6 | NA | TRBV7-2 | NA
CASSLRSDWRETQYF | TGCGCCAGCAGCTTGAGGAGTGACTGGCGAGAGACCCAGTACTTC | TRBJ2-5 | NA | TRBV5-1 | NA
CASRGAGNSPLHF | TGTGCCAGTAGAGGAGCGGGTAATTCACCCCTCCACTTT | TRBJ1-6 | NA | TRBV6-5 | NA
CASSIASEETQYF | TGCGCCAGCAGCATCGCTAGCGAGGAGACCCAGTACTTC | TRBJ2-5 | NA | TRBV5-1 | NA
CASRGHSNTGELFF | TGTGCCAGCAGGGGACATTCGAACACCGGGGAGCTGTTTTTT | TRBJ2-2 | once | TRBV25-1 | NA
CASSVAPGQGARGGYTF | TGTGCCAGCAGCGTAGCTCCGGGACAGGGGGCGAGAGGAGGCTACACCTTC | TRBJ1-2 | few | TRBV9 | TRBD1
CASTRGLFYNEQFF | TGTGCCAGCACACGGGGTCTTTTCTACAATGAGCAGTTCTTC | TRBJ2-1 | NA | TRBV13 | NA
CASSIRNEQFF | TGTGCCAGCAGCATTAGAAATGAGCAGTTCTTC | TRBJ2-1 | NA | TRBV5-6 | NA
CASSLLTGNTEAFF | TGTGCCAGCAGCTTACTCACGGGGAACACTGAAGCTTTCTTT | TRBJ1-1 | NA | TRBV11-2 | NA
CASSPSVRGTGLECNQPQHF | TGTGCCAGCAGCCCCTCGGTTAGGGGGACAGGGTTGGAGTGCAATCAGCCCCAGCATTTT | TRBJ1-5 | NA | TRBV11-3 | TRBD1
CASSQEESIGASSYEQYF | TGTGCCAGCAGCCAAGAGGAGAGTATTGGCGCCTCATCATACGAGCAGTACTTC | TRBJ2-7 | NA | TRBV4-2 | NA
CASVTTGAGASMSSPLHF | TGTGCCAGCGTAACCACCGGGGCAGGGGCGTCTATGTCCAGTCCCCTCCACTTT | TRBJ1-6 | NA | TRBV5-6 | NA
CASSLDRGLAAFF | TGCGCCAGCAGCCTAGACAGGGGGCTAGCAGCTTTCTTT | TRBJ1-1 | few | TRBV4-1 | TRBD1
CASSPLAGVRVTQYF | TGTGCCAGCAGCCCCCTAGCGGGGGTCAGGGTTACGCAGTATTTT | TRBJ2-3 | NA | TRBV7-8 | TRBD2
CASSSLTEIYGYTF | TGTGCCAGCAGTTCCCTGACGGAGATCTATGGCTACACCTTC | TRBJ1-2 | NA | TRBV6-5 | NA
CATKSPGTVYSGNTIYF | TGTGCCACCAAAAGCCCCGGGACAGTTTACTCTGGAAACACCATATATTTT | TRBJ1-3 | NA | TRBV19 | TRBD1
CASSSWASDASGQYF | TGTGCCAGCAGTTCCTGGGCTAGCGATGCGTCTGGGCAGTACTTC | TRBJ2-7 | NA | TRBV28 | NA
CASSMRGGEKLFF | TGCGCCAGCAGCATGAGGGGAGGTGAAAAACTGTTTTTT | TRBJ1-4 | NA | TRBV5-1 | NA
CASSQRARVDYGYTF | TGTGCCAGCAGCCAAAGGGCCAGGGTCGACTATGGCTACACCTTC | TRBJ1-2 | NA | TRBV27 | NA
CASSGGGNQPQHF | TGTGCCAGCTCAGGAGGTGGCAATCAGCCCCAGCATTTT | TRBJ1-5 | NA | TRBV18 | NA
CAWNQGGVNYGYTF | TGTGCCTGGAACCAAGGAGGGGTTAACTATGGCTACACCTTC | TRBJ1-2 | once | TRBV30 | NA
CASSQDTGRGFSSYNEQFF | TGCGCCAGCAGCCAAGACACAGGGCGGGGGTTCAGCTCCTACAATGAGCAGTTCTTC | TRBJ2-1 | NA | TRBV4-1 | NA